This TCR beta chain was profiled in a study of T cell responses to AZD1222 COVID-19 vaccine. The wider study: Second doses were pooled across both intervals (about 4 or about 12 weeks). Study findings and constraints: Donors, mostly white British, included more females; clonal diversity was possibly underestimated. Rises in breadth and depth of Spike-specific TCRs came after two AZD1222 doses.

This CDR3 comprises 20 residues. The junction had 18 bases not matched to a gene; V was cut back by 1 base and J by 3 bases. In germline, CDR1 is LGHDT, CDR2 YNNKEL (reference sequence). For this clone: What it binds is unknown.

Sequencing was performed with immunoSEQ multiplex PCR; in TCRdb, only in-frame clones are kept and a portion is missing. The sample carries about 97,000 clones, roughly 89% recorded once. This rearrangement joins TRBV3-1 (or the pseudogene TRBV3-2) to TRBJ2-1; 7 positions agree with TRBD2. The sequenced sample was peripheral blood, obtained on day 0 of AZD1222 vaccination. This receptor was taken from an adult in good health. This CDR3 is CASSQVSLGLAALNYNEQFF. CDR3 DNA: TGTGCCAGCAGCCAAGTCTCCCTCGGGCTAGCGGCACTTAACTACAATGAGCAGTTCTTC.